This TCR beta chain was recovered during a study of Graves' ophthalmopathy and Graves' hyperthyroidism. Looking at the study overall: Pretreatment peripheral blood was obtained at initial diagnosis.

RNA served as the template for amplifying TCR beta CDR3 regions. After a first-round RT-PCR with HTBI primers, a second-round multiplex PCR was run. TCRdb passed the multiplex PCR reads through MiXCR, listing each CDR3 protein once. Seen here are about 400,000 distinct CDR3 sequences, roughly 18% observed once, and the top ten hold around 1.4%. Trimming at V came to 5 bases and at J to 5 bases, leaving 11 bases not matched to a gene. The CDR3 is 16 amino acids. This clonotype was seen many times. What was sequenced was peripheral blood. The chain couples TRBV12-3 or TRBV12-4 to TRBJ2-7, with 11 positions matching TRBD2. The source is a woman under 30 with Graves' ophthalmopathy. The CDR3 is CASSLAPGTSGHEQYF. CDR3 coding DNA: TGTGCCAGCAGTCTGGCTCCGGGGACTAGCGGCCACGAGCAGTACTTC.